What follows are 12 T cell receptor beta chains derived from one specimen sequenced in a study of T cell responses to AZD1222 COVID-19 vaccine. Profiling relied on immunoSEQ multiplex PCR, and the TCRdb table lists in-frame clones only, not all of them. This table holds about 150,000 clones, 90% found once. Source: peripheral blood, taken on day 0 of AZD1222 vaccination. These receptors originate from an adult in good health.

The rearrangement joins TRBV10-3 to TRBJ2-1; TRBD2 aligns across 8 bases. The length of the CDR3 is 18 residues. Trimming cost V 4 bases and J 4 bases; bases outside gene matches: 15. Germline V gene lookup returns CDR1 ENHRY and CDR2 SYGVKD. CDR3 region: CAISGSPTAGDLYNEQFF. The DNA of the CDR3 is TGTGCCATCAGTGGGTCCCCAACAGCGGGAGACCTATACAATGAGCAGTTCTTC.

The V and J genes are TRBV24-1 and TRBJ2-1; tentatively, D is TRBD1 (8 bases). The CDR3 runs to 15 residues. CDR1 and CDR2 from the germline V gene are KGHDR and SFDVKD. Trimming stripped 5 bases from V and 4 bases from J, with 14 bases between. The CDR3 coding sequence is TGTGCCACCAGTGGTTACAGGGGGGGATACAATGAGCAGTTCTTC. Its translation: CATSGYRGGYNEQFF.

This clone has just one count. This chain uses TRBV19 with TRBJ2-7; tentatively, D is TRBD1 (6 bases). Per the germline V gene, CDR1 is LNHDA and CDR2 is SQIVND (reference sequence). The V end lost 3 bases, the J end lost 6 bases, and 12 bases lay between the germline ends. The CDR3 spans 13 residues. The CDR3 coding sequence is TGTGCCAGTAGTATGGGCAGGGGAGTCGAGCAGTACTTC. It yields the protein CASSMGRGVEQYF. The full variable domain, with the rest looked up from reference TRBV19 and TRBJ2-7, is DGGITQSPKYLFRKEGQNVTLSCEQNLNHDAMYWYRQDPGQGLRLIYYSQIVNDFQKGDIAEGYSVSREKKESFPLTVTSAQKNPTAFYLCASSMGRGVEQYFGPGTRLTVT.

CDR3 sequence reads: CASSLARTANTEAFF. Here the CDR3 DNA reads TGTGCCAGCAGCTTAGCGCGGACAGCGAACACTGAAGCTTTCTTT. V usage is TRBV7-9 and J usage is TRBJ1-1; possibly TRBD1 for D (6 bases). With 0 bases removed from V and 1 base from J, the gap between germline ends came to 9 bases. Germline values: CDR1 SEHNR, CDR2 FQNEAQ (reference sequence). The CDR3 loop spans 15 amino acids.

The V call is TRBV28, the J call TRBJ2-1; D possibly uses TRBD1 or TRBD2 (5 bases each). Germline-derived CDR1 and CDR2 are MDHEN and SYDVKM. The germline V and J ends were trimmed by 3 bases and 4 bases, with 16 bases remaining between them. There are 16 residues in the CDR3. The CDR3 bases are TGTGCCAGCAGTTTTTCCGGGGCCTCAACTTACAATGAGCAGTTCTTC. Translation: CASSFSGASTYNEQFF.

The chain carries TRBV6-5 and TRBJ1-1; the match to TRBD1 covers 7 bases. The CDR3 length is 15 residues. With V trimmed by 6 bases and J by 1 base, 8 bases remained unmatched. Germline loops: CDR1 MNHEY, CDR2 SVGAGI. CDR3 sequence reads: CASRSQGGENTEAFF. DNA of the CDR3: TGTGCCAGCAGGTCTCAAGGGGGCGAGAACACTGAAGCTTTCTTT.

CDR3 sequence (DNA): TGTGCCAGCAGCTTATGGGACAGGGGGCTTGATGAGCAGTTCTTC. It specifies CASSLWDRGLDEQFF. This rearrangement joins TRBV7-9 to TRBJ2-1; 12 nucleotides match TRBD1. The V segment lost 2 bases and the J segment 8 bases; nucleotides outside the gene matches: 4. Germline loops: CDR1 SEHNR, CDR2 FQNEAQ (reference sequence). The CDR3 extends over 15 amino acids. The complete variable domain, with remaining parts taken from reference TRBV7-9 and TRBJ2-1, reads DTGVSQNPRHKITKRGQNVTFRCDPISEHNRLYWYRQTLGQGPEFLTYFQNEAQLEKSRLLSDRFSAERPKGSFSTLEIQRTEQGDSAMYLCASSLWDRGLDEQFFGPGTRLTVL.

The chain has TRBV3-1 (or the pseudogene TRBV3-2) and TRBJ1-5; D perhaps matches TRBD1 (6 bases). V was cut by 6 bases and J by 0 bases, with 18 bases left in between. Germline V gene data show CDR1 as LGHDT and CDR2 as YNNKEL (reference sequence). The CDR3 consists of 17 residues. This CDR3 reads CASSQSGTKYSNQPQHF. The DNA for the CDR3 is TGTGCCAGCAGTCAGTCCGGGACAAAGTATAGCAATCAGCCCCAGCATTTT.

The V gene is TRBV18, the J gene TRBJ2-7; TRBD1 agrees at 10 bases. The V gene's germline CDR1 is KGHSH and CDR2 LQKENI. The CDR3 covers 15 residues. Germline trimming cut 6 bases from V and 3 bases from J; bases unmatched to any gene: 8. The CDR3 here is CASSLRTGGGYEQYF. CDR3 bases: TGTGCCAGCTCGCTTCGGACAGGGGGAGGCTACGAGCAGTACTTC.

The chain combines TRBV19 with TRBJ1-5; tentatively, D is TRBD1 (6 bases). The CDR3 is 15 amino acids. V lost 5 bases and J lost 0, with 11 bases in between. Germline-derived CDR1 and CDR2 are LNHDA and SQIVND (reference sequence). DNA of the CDR3: TGTGCCAGTAGTGCGGGACAATATAGCAATCAGCCCCAGCATTTT. It yields the protein CASSAGQYSNQPQHF.

The CDR3 DNA sequence: TGTGCCAGCAGCCATTTGGGCGGCGGAACTAGAAACACCATATATTTT. Its translation: CASSHLGGGTRNTIYF. The rearrangement links TRBV3-1 (or the pseudogene TRBV3-2) to TRBJ1-3; D ambiguous. Deletions cut 3 bases from V and 5 bases from J, with 17 bases between. This CDR3 has 16 amino acids. Germline V CDR1 and CDR2: LGHDT, YNNKEL (reference sequence).

The chain links TRBV29-1 to TRBJ1-2; 7 nucleotides agree with TRBD1. The CDR3 has 12 residues. Germline CDR1 reads SQVTM; CDR2 reads ANQGSEA. The V and J ends lost 7 bases and 3 bases, in that order; junction bases with no gene match: 5. In DNA, the CDR3 is TGCAGCGCGGGAGACAGGGACTATGGCTACACCTTC. As protein: CSAGDRDYGYTF.